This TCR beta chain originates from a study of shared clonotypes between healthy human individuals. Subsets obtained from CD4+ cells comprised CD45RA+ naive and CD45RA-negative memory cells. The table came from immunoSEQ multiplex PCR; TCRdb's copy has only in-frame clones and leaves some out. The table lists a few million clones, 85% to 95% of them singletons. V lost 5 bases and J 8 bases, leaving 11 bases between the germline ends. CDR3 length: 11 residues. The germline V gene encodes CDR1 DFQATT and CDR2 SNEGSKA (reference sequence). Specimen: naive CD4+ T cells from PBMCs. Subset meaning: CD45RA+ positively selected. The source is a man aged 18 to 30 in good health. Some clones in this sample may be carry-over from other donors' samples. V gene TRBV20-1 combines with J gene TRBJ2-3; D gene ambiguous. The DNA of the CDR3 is TGCAGTGCTCAGGCTGGAGTTACGCAGTATTTT. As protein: CSAQAGVTQYF.